This entry describes one TCR beta chain. The data belong to a study of cytomegalovirus exposure and HLA in healthy donors. This CDR3 is built from 14 residues. Germline-derived CDR1 and CDR2 are SGHNT and YYREEE (reference sequence). Vbeta (60) and Jbeta (13) primers were used in the PCR. Repertoires were generated with immunoSEQ multiplex PCR, while TCRdb's copy carries only in-frame clones and drops some. The sample's table shows 150,000 or so clones. The clonotype was recovered from a woman aged 50 to 60 in good health and CMV-seronegative. The specimen sequenced was PBMCs. The gene calls are TRBV5-4 and TRBJ2-5; TRBD2 agrees at 11 bases. The DNA end is a closer match to TRBJ2-7, so the J assignment may be wrong. CDR3 nucleotides: TGTGCCAGCAGCTTCACTAGCGGGAGCCCCGAGCAGTACTTC. It is translated as CASSFTSGSPEQYF.